The rows below give T cell receptor beta chains drawn from one sample of a study of T-cell memory formation after mild COVID-19. TCRdb re-called the 5' RACE reads through MiXCR, storing one row per CDR3 protein. The sample contains more than 250,000 distinct CDR3 sequences, around 15% of which appear only once. Sequenced input: PBMCs or a T cell subset sorted from them (not recorded which). Every receptor here comes from a man aged 18 to 30 who had mild COVID-19 (a few samples of this study predate the infection). Cell type and time point are not known. CDR3s include the opening cysteine and the closing phenylalanine or tryptophan. Fields, in order: CDR3 DNA, CDR3 protein, D gene, clone size, J gene, V gene. A D gene is named only where the DNA matches it firmly. Size is omitted from some rows. Given values are once, few, many or a class for expanded clones.

TGTGCCAGCAGCCGATCCCGGGGGCGAGAGACTAATAGCAATCAGCCCCAGCATTTT	CASSRSRGRETNSNQPQHF	.	few	TRBJ1-5	TRBV3-1
TGTGCCATCACCTCGATACGGGGAGGAACCGGGGAGCTGTTTTTT	CAITSIRGGTGELFF	.	few	TRBJ2-2	TRBV10-3
TGTGCTAGTGGTTTGGAGGGACACTATGGCTACACCTTC	CASGLEGHYGYTF	.	.	TRBJ1-2	TRBV12-5
TGTGCCAGCAGCATAGCCGTAAGGGTCGGACTAGCCAAAAACATTCAGTACTTC	CASSIAVRVGLAKNIQYF	.	few	TRBJ2-4	TRBV7-2
TGTGCCATCAGTGGAGCCGGAAACAATCAGCCCCAGCATTTT	CAISGAGNNQPQHF	.	.	TRBJ1-5	TRBV10-3
TGTGCCAGCACCCCCGGAGGCAGGGTGCTCACTGAAGCTTTCTTT	CASTPGGRVLTEAFF	.	.	TRBJ1-1	TRBV11-1
TGCGCCAGCAGCTTGGACGGGTACAATGAGCAGTTCTTC	CASSLDGYNEQFF	.	many	TRBJ2-1	TRBV5-1
TGCAGCGTTAAGGCAGGATATAGCAATCAGCCCCAGCATTTT	CSVKAGYSNQPQHF	.	.	TRBJ1-5	TRBV29-1
TGTGCCAGCAGCTCCCATGGTGTCCACGAGCAGTACTTC	CASSSHGVHEQYF	.	few	TRBJ2-7	TRBV5-4
TGTGCCAGCAGTTGGTCCAGGGGGCAATCACCCCTCCACTTT	CASSWSRGQSPLHF	TRBD1	.	TRBJ1-6	TRBV6-5
TGTGCCACTCGACAGAACCTCAATGAAAAACTGTTTTTT	CATRQNLNEKLFF	.	once	TRBJ1-4	TRBV19
TGTGCCAGCAGTTTAGGGACAGGGGGGAAAACAGATACGCAGTATTTT	CASSLGTGGKTDTQYF	TRBD1	few	TRBJ2-3	TRBV28